The rows below give T cell receptor beta chains drawn from one sample of a study of beta chain features in type 1 diabetes. Profiling relied on immunoSEQ multiplex PCR, and the TCRdb table lists in-frame clones only, not all of them. Altogether about 280,000 clones are present, about 15% being singletons, with the ten largest covering 0.015%. Sequencing input: naive CD4+ T cells from blood. The receptors shown here come from a man between 18 and 29 years old with type 1 diabetes. The CDR3 runs from the conserved cysteine through the conserved F or W. D genes are given only for firm matches. Clone size is given for some rows only: seen once, a few or many times, or a class if the clone is expanded.

few TRBD1 TRBJ2-7 TRBV29-1 TGCAGCGTCTCCAGGCCGGGACAGGGGAGCTCCTACGAGCAGTACTTC CSVSRPGQGSSYEQYF
. . TRBJ2-7 TRBV28 TGTGCCAGCAGTTCCCCCCCCAGCGCCTACGAGCAGTACTTC CASSSPPSAYEQYF
few . TRBJ2-5 TRBV28 TGTGCCAGCAGTTCACGGGGTCGTACCCAGTACTTC CASSSRGRTQYF
. TRBD1 TRBJ1-1 TRBV5-6 TGTGCCAGCAGCTTGGGGGCAGGGGGGAATGAAGCTTTCTTT CASSLGAGGNEAFF
. TRBD1 TRBJ2-1 TRBV5-1 TGCGCCAGCAGCGTTAACAGGGGCGGGGAGCAGTTCTTC CASSVNRGGEQFF
few . TRBJ2-1 TRBV28 TGTGCCAGCAGAAATTCTCGGGGACATAAATACAATGAGCAGTTCTTC CASRNSRGHKYNEQFF
few TRBD1 TRBJ1-1 TRBV18 TGTGCCAGCTCACCGAGACAGGGGTCTGAAGCTTTCTTT CASSPRQGSEAFF
. . TRBJ2-6 TRBV6-5 TGTGCCAGCTACCCAACGAGGGGGGCCAACGTCCTGACTTTC CASYPTRGANVLTF
few . TRBJ2-1 TRBV9 TGTGCCAGCAGCGTAGCGGGACACTCCTACAATGAGCAGTTCTTC CASSVAGHSYNEQFF
. TRBD1 TRBJ1-2 TRBV27 TGTGCCAGCAGTCTGCATAGGGGGCTTAACTATGGCTACACCTTC CASSLHRGLNYGYTF
few . TRBJ2-2 TRBV6-6 TGTGCCAGCAGCCGGTCCACCGGGGAGCTGTTTTTT CASSRSTGELFF
. . TRBJ2-7 TRBV7-2 TGTGCCAGCAGCCGGAGGGCGGTTACCTACGAGCAGTACTTC CASSRRAVTYEQYF
. TRBD2 TRBJ2-1 TRBV9 TGTGCCAGCAGCCGGGAGGTCTCCCCCTACAATGAGCAGTTCTTC CASSREVSPYNEQFF
. TRBD1 TRBJ1-1 TRBV19 TGTGCCACCCTCAACAGGGGCGAAGCTTTCTTT CATLNRGEAFF
. . TRBJ2-7 TRBV5-6 TGTGCCAGCAGCTTGTACACCACCTACGAGCAGTACTTC CASSLYTTYEQYF
few TRBD2 TRBJ2-5 TRBV7-9 TGTGCCAACGCGATCGACCGAAAGGGGAGGGAAGAGACCCAGTACTTC CANAIDRKGREETQYF
few TRBD1 TRBJ2-7 TRBV15 TGTGCCACCAGCACTCCTGACAGGGGGACCTACGAGCAGTACTTC CATSTPDRGTYEQYF
. TRBD1 TRBJ2-1 TRBV14 TGTGCCAGCAGACAAACCGGGACAGGGGATTACAATGAGCAGTTCTTC CASRQTGTGDYNEQFF
. . TRBJ2-7 TRBV7-2 TGTGCCAGCAGCATAGCTATAAACTCCTACGAGCAGTACTTC CASSIAINSYEQYF
. TRBD2 TRBJ2-5 TRBV5-1 TGCGCCAGCAGCCCGGGACTAGCGGAGAGGGAGGTCCAGTACTTC CASSPGLAEREVQYF
. . TRBJ2-5 TRBV5-6 TGTGCCAGCAGCTTGGTCCACGGGGAGACCCAGTACTTC CASSLVHGETQYF
. . TRBJ2-5 TRBV5-4 TGTGCCAGCAAGAGGGGGGGAGGTGTGGAGGAGACCCAGTACTTC CASKRGGGVEETQYF
few . TRBJ2-3 TRBV5-1 TGCGCCAGCAGCTTGGGGGCGGGGACGCAGTATTTT CASSLGAGTQYF
. . TRBJ1-6 TRBV6-5 TGTGCCAGCAGTTACTCGACGGGTGAGGGCTCACCCCTCCACTTT CASSYSTGEGSPLHF
few . TRBJ2-1 TRBV7-2 TGTGCCAGCAGCTTAGCGAAGAACGGGGTCAATGAGCAGTTCTTC CASSLAKNGVNEQFF
few . TRBJ2-3 TRBV2 TGTGCCAGCAGGGGGACTACAGATACGCAGTATTTT CASRGTTDTQYF
. . TRBJ1-2 TRBV30 TGTGCCTGGAGTCGGGGGGACTATGGCTACACCTTC CAWSRGDYGYTF
. . TRBJ2-5 TRBV19 TGTGCCAGTAGTGCAGGGACTGGACTAGAGACCCAGTACTTC CASSAGTGLETQYF
. TRBD2 TRBJ2-3 TRBV5-1 TGCGCCAGCAGCCCAAACAAGGGACTAGCTTTTCGCTCTAGCACAGATACGCAGTATTTT CASSPNKGLAFRSSTDTQYF
few TRBD1 TRBJ1-1 TRBV5-1 TGCGCCAGCAGCCCCCAGGGGGTCGAAGCTTTCTTT CASSPQGVEAFF
. . TRBJ1-1 TRBV18 TGTGCCAGCTCACCGGGGGCGAACACTGAAGCTTTCTTT CASSPGANTEAFF
. . TRBJ2-7 TRBV5-1 TGCGCCAGCAGCTCCCAGGGCGTCTCCTACGAGCAGTACTTC CASSSQGVSYEQYF
few TRBD2 TRBJ2-3 TRBV4-1 TGCGCCAGCAGCCAAGTTGTAGGCAGAACGGGAGGGGATACGCAGTATTTT CASSQVVGRTGGDTQYF
. . TRBJ2-2 TRBV6-5 TGTGCCAGCAGTTACGCTCACGGGATTCCAACCGGGGAGCTGTTTTTT CASSYAHGIPTGELFF
few . TRBJ2-7 TRBV10-3 TGTGCCATCAGTGGCGAGAGGGAGCAGTACTTC CAISGEREQYF
few . TRBJ1-1 TRBV6-5 TGTGCCAGCAGTTACACCTACAGCACTGAAGCTTTCTTT CASSYTYSTEAFF
few . TRBJ1-2 TRBV7-2 TGTGCCAGCAGCCCTGAGGCGGTAAACTATGGCTACACCTTC CASSPEAVNYGYTF
few TRBD2 TRBJ2-7 TRBV28 TGTGCCACGTGGACTAGCGGGACCTACGAGCAGTACTTC CATWTSGTYEQYF
. . TRBJ1-1 TRBV25-1 TGTGCCAGCGTCCGACAGGAGGTGAACACTGAAGCTTTCTTT CASVRQEVNTEAFF
. . TRBJ1-2 TRBV7-9 TGTGCCAGCAGCTTGCGTTCTGGCTACACCTTC CASSLRSGYTF
few TRBD1 TRBJ2-7 TRBV28 TGTGCCAGCAGTTCAGGGGGAAGCTCCTACGAGCAGTACTTC CASSSGGSSYEQYF
few . TRBJ1-2 TRBV18 TGTGCCAGCTCACCACCGGGGCTATATGGCTACACCTTC CASSPPGLYGYTF
. TRBD2 TRBJ2-5 TRBV5-4 TGTGCCAGCCGAGCGGGCGGGAGCCCCTTACAAGAGACCCAGTACTTC CASRAGGSPLQETQYF
. . TRBJ2-4 TRBV28 TGTGCCAGCAGTTTATCTGCCTGGAGCATTCAGTACTTC CASSLSAWSIQYF
few . TRBJ2-3 TRBV7-2 TGTGCCAGCAGCTCGCCAGGGGGGGATACGCAGTATTTT CASSSPGGDTQYF
few . TRBJ1-2 TRBV9 TGTGCCAGCAGCGCACGGACTGGTAGTGGCTACACCTTC CASSARTGSGYTF
. TRBD2 TRBJ2-3 TRBV4-3 TGCGCCAGCAGCCGCCTACTAGCGGGGGGGCCTGGAGATACGCAGTATTTT CASSRLLAGGPGDTQYF
few TRBD2 TRBJ2-3 TRBV6-5 TGTGCCAGCAGTCGCCGGACTAGCGGCACAGATACGCAGTATTTT CASSRRTSGTDTQYF
. TRBD2 TRBJ2-7 TRBV5-4 TGTGCCAGCAGCTTCAGCGGGGGCTACGAGCAGTACTTC CASSFSGGYEQYF
few TRBD1 TRBJ2-6 TRBV30 TGTGCCTCGAAGACAACAGGGGTTTCTGGGGCCAACGTCCTGACTTTC CASKTTGVSGANVLTF
few TRBD2 TRBJ2-7 TRBV5-1 TGCGCCAGCAGTTTGCGCCCGCCGGGACTAGCGGGGATGGGCACCTACGAGCAGTACTTC CASSLRPPGLAGMGTYEQYF
. TRBD1 TRBJ2-5 TRBV5-1 TGCGCCAGCAGCTTGGGGACAGGGGGAATGGAGACCCAGTACTTC CASSLGTGGMETQYF
few TRBD1 TRBJ1-6 TRBV9 TGTGCCAGCAGCGTTAGGGACAGTAGGTCACCCCTCCACTTT CASSVRDSRSPLHF
few TRBD1 TRBJ2-5 TRBV19 TGTGCCAGTAGTATGGGACAGGGTCAAGAGACCCAGTACTTC CASSMGQGQETQYF